This T cell receptor beta chain was captured in a study of blood T cell repertoires in COVID-19 (dated by TCRdb to 2020 to 2022). A note on the overall study: Collaborator samples came from the United States, Italy and Spain and covered acute and convalescent phases of COVID-19. Where available, HLA class I and class II types were obtained from metadata supplied by the sample provider rather than from assay-based typing. The material from the prospective study consisted of cDNA or gDNA derived from T cells, B-cell-depleted T cells, or PBMCs. Samples were obtained from the ongoing ImmuneRACE study (first 160 participants) and from over 1,000 subjects provided by 6 global collaborators. The dataset comprised deeply sampled blood TCRbeta repertoires from subjects exposed to, actively infected with, or recovered from COVID-19. A freely available public database, intended as a resource for researchers studying the immune response to SARS-CoV-2, is where the repertoires were released. Sample metadata almost always included a de-identified subject ID, COVID-19 status, age in years and sex. Here is what the overall study found, with its caveats: The quantity of clinical and demographic metadata differed by source and by participant and was supplied without curation.

Participants in the prospective study were aged about 18 to 95 years, lived in 24 United States geographic areas, and enrolled through a virtual design. To assign participants to cohorts, the prospective study relied on clinical history that participants themselves reported in a screening survey and a study questionnaire. Exposed participants were defined as having been in contact with someone with a PCR-confirmed or clinician-diagnosed COVID-19 case within 2 weeks of study entry. In the prospective study, mobile phlebotomists collected whole blood, serum and a nasopharyngeal or oropharyngeal swab from each participant. Over a roughly two-month period, participants in the prospective study had the option of providing additional blood draws and questionnaires. Before DNA extraction, prospective study blood samples were shipped either frozen or at room temperature. The immunoSEQ Assay, a bias-controlled multiplex PCR, was used to amplify TCRbeta CDR3 regions from genomic DNA. The source study handled its data this way. Within the assay, amplification of reference gene primers was used to estimate how many nucleated cells each sample contained. Sequence reads were collapsed and filtered to measure the absolute abundance of every unique TCRbeta CDR3 rearrangement. Productive Simpson clonality was computed per sample as the square root of Simpson's diversity index over productive rearrangements. Here the immuneACCESS table is served through TCRdb, limited to in-frame sequences with V and J called. Missing clones are a known gap in these copies; in checked studies unresolved V genes cover under half, and the rest lacks a known reason. D and trimming were read from the DNA, whereas the V and J calls and clone size are those reported in that table. The sample profile shows 150,000 to 200,000 clones; 84% of them were found once. The leading ten clones occupy about 3.3% of the sample.

In this sample, this clone turned up once. Its cognate antigen has yet to be identified. Per-nucleotide qualities are absent, and no much larger clonotype sits a single base away. The CDR3 runs 15 amino acids, cysteine and phenylalanine included. Here the CDR3 DNA is all that survives: 45 bases in frame from base 1. CDR1 and CDR2 (SGHRS, YFSETQ) derive from the germline V gene. V and J lose 0 bases and 3 bases, and a span of 9 bases separates them. The clonotype comes from a woman in her twenties or thirties who had been exposed to COVID-19. The sequence is built from TRBV5-1 and TRBJ1-4, with no reliable assignment of the D segment. The source material was PBMCs or T cells enriched from blood (not recorded which). The encoded CDR3 is CASSLGGVSNEKLFF. The nucleotides read TGCGCCAGCAGCTTGGGGGGAGTTTCTAATGAAAAACTGTTTTTT.